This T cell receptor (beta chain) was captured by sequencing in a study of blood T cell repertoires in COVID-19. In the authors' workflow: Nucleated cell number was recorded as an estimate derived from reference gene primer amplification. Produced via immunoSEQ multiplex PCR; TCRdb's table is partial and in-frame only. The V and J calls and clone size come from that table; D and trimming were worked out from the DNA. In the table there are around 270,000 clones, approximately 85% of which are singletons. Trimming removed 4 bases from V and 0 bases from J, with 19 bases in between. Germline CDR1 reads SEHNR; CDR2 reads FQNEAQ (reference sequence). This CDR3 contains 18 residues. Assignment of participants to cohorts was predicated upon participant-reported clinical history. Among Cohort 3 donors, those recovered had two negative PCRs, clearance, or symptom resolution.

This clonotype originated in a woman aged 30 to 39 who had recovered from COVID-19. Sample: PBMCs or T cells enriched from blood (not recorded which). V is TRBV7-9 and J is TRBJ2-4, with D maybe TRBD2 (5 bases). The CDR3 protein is CASSSHNGEPLAKNIQYF. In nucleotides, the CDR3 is TGTGCCAGCAGCTCCCATAACGGGGAGCCACTAGCCAAAAACATTCAGTACTTC. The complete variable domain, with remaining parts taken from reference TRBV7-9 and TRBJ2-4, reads DTGVSQNPRHKITKRGQNVTFRCDPISEHNRLYWYRQTLGQGPEFLTYFQNEAQLEKSRLLSDRFSAERPKGSFSTLEIQRTEQGDSAMYLCASSSHNGEPLAKNIQYFGAGTRLSVL.